This is a list of T cell receptor beta chains from one sample in a study of CD8 T cells in Susac syndrome. TCRdb fed the immunoSEQ multiplex PCR reads into MiXCR, producing one record per CDR3 protein. The data contain about 160,000 distinct CDR3 sequences, around 95% of them singletons. The sample consisted of CD4+ T cells from PBMCs. These receptors all come from a human donor in good health. The CDR3 runs from the conserved cysteine through the conserved F or W. A D gene is named only where the DNA matches it firmly. Where a row states a size, it is once, few, many or the class of an expanded clone; other rows omit it.

clone_size	j_call	v_call	d_call	cdr3_nt	cdr3_aa
.	TRBJ2-5	TRBV18	.	TGTGCCAGCTCACCATCGTTAATCGGATTTGGAGAGACCCAGTACTTC	CASSPSLIGFGETQYF
.	TRBJ2-7	TRBV20-1	.	TGCAGTGCAAATTCATACAGCTACGAGCAGTACTTC	CSANSYSYEQYF
.	TRBJ2-3	TRBV29-1	.	TGCAGCGTGCAAGGGGCAGATACGCAGTATTTT	CSVQGADTQYF
.	TRBJ2-7	TRBV2	.	TGTGCCAGCAGTTATATCTACGAGCAGTACTTC	CASSYIYEQYF
.	TRBJ2-7	TRBV5-6	.	TGTGCCAGCAGCTTTGACACTACCTACGAGCAGTACTTC	CASSFDTTYEQYF
.	TRBJ2-6	TRBV5-1	.	TGCGCCAGCAGCTCACAGGGTACTGGGGCCAACGTCCTGACTTTC	CASSSQGTGANVLTF
.	TRBJ2-5	TRBV20-1	TRBD2	TGCAGTGCTAGACCGGGACTAAAAGAGACCCAGTACTTC	CSARPGLKETQYF
.	TRBJ1-1	TRBV3-1	TRBD1	TGTGCCAGCAGCCATTATATCGACAGGGGGAACACTGAAGCTTTCTTT	CASSHYIDRGNTEAFF
once	TRBJ1-6	TRBV18	.	TGTGCCAGCTCATCCTTACGAGATTCACCCCTCCACTTT	CASSSLRDSPLHF
.	TRBJ2-7	TRBV20-1	TRBD2	TGCAGTGCTAGTCTAGCGGGGGAGGACGAGCAGTACTTC	CSASLAGEDEQYF
.	TRBJ2-3	TRBV9	.	TGTGCCAGCAGCGTATCATCCCAGGGTAGAGATACGCAGTATTTT	CASSVSSQGRDTQYF
.	TRBJ2-3	TRBV10-3	.	TGTGCCATCAGTGAGCCCACGGACCAAAGAGATACGCAGTATTTT	CAISEPTDQRDTQYF
.	TRBJ1-2	TRBV5-1	.	TGCGCCAGCAGCTTGGTCGAGGGGTCTAACTATGGCTACACCTTC	CASSLVEGSNYGYTF
.	TRBJ2-3	TRBV11-2	TRBD2	TGTGCCAGCAGCTTAAGAGGGGTAGCGGGGGGAAGCACAGATACGCAGTATTTT	CASSLRGVAGGSTDTQYF
.	TRBJ2-1	TRBV5-1	TRBD2	TGCGCCAGCAGCTTCCGGACTAGCGGGGGGCCGGTGAACAATGAGCAGTTCTTC	CASSFRTSGGPVNNEQFF
.	TRBJ2-5	TRBV20-1	.	TGCAGTGCCCCGGGTACGGAAGAGACCCAGTACTTC	CSAPGTEETQYF
.	TRBJ1-1	TRBV6-4	.	TGTGCCAGCAGACCCATCGCCCAGGGCACTGAAGCTCTTTTT	CASRPIAQGTEALF
.	TRBJ2-7	TRBV15	TRBD1	TGTGCCACCAAAGGGGGCCCGGGGCACTACGAGCAGTACTTC	CATKGGPGHYEQYF
.	TRBJ2-1	TRBV4-2	.	TGTGCCAGCAGCCAAGATCGTACTTCGCTTGAGCAGTTCTTC	CASSQDRTSLEQFF
once	TRBJ1-2	TRBV5-1	.	TGCGCCAGCAGCTTGGCCACAGCCTGGAACTATGGCTACACCTTC	CASSLATAWNYGYTF